This T cell receptor beta chain emerged from a study of T cell responses to AZD1222 COVID-19 vaccine. Only in-frame clones appear in the TCRdb table, and some are missing; sequencing was by immunoSEQ multiplex PCR. The repertoire includes about 160,000 clones, roughly 94% of them detected once, and 5.1% sits in the top ten. This specimen consisted of peripheral blood, obtained 28 days after the second AZD1222 dose. This sequence was found in an adult who received the AZD1222 COVID-19 vaccine.

The CDR3 spells CASSLEATNEKLFF. CDR3 nucleotide sequence: TGCGCCAGCAGCTTGGAGGCAACTAATGAAAAACTGTTTTTT. This rearrangement joins TRBV5-1 to TRBJ1-4; D not resolved. V lost 0 bases and J lost 0, with 3 bases in between. The germline CDR1 and CDR2 sequences are SGHRS and YFSETQ. There are 14 residues in the CDR3.